The 26 T cell receptor beta chains presented below share a single source sample, sequenced in a study of blood T cells in healthy people across ages. Sample-barcoded 5' priming and a J-beta primer mix drove a second PCR of roughly 7 to 11 cycles. TCRdb re-derived calls from the 5' RACE reads in MiXCR, one entry per CDR3 protein. The repertoire holds 980,000 or so distinct CDR3 sequences, around 48% seen once, with 10% to 15% in the top ten. What was sequenced was blood. These TCRs come from a man aged 30 to 45 in good health.

The chain recombines TRBV11-3 with TRBJ2-4; D not certain. Trimming removed 5 bases at V and 8 bases at J, with 19 bases between. This CDR3 is 15 amino acids long. The V gene's germline CDR1 is SGHNT and CDR2 YENEEA. In nucleotides, the CDR3 is TGTGCCAGCAGCCCAGTAGGAACCTTGAGCGACATTCAGTACTTC. It yields the protein CASSPVGTLSDIQYF.

The chain carries TRBV29-1 and TRBJ2-5; 8 bases are a match to TRBD1. The CDR3 sequence is 14 residues long. Per the germline V gene, CDR1 is SQVTM and CDR2 is ANQGSEA. V lost 5 bases to trimming and J lost 5 bases; unmatched junction nucleotides: 10. CDR3 sequence (DNA): TGCAGCGTTATGGTCAGGGGGCTTCGGGAGACCCAGTACTTC. This gives the protein CSVMVRGLRETQYF.

The chain is built from TRBV4-2 and TRBJ2-5; no firm D call. The CDR3 has 16 amino acids. V was cut by 0 bases and J by 3 bases, with 14 bases left in between. The germline CDR1 and CDR2 sequences are LGHNA and YNFKEQ. The CDR3 DNA reads TGTGCCAGCAGCCAAGAAAGACAAAGGAACGAAGAGACCCAGTACTTC. It encodes CASSQERQRNEETQYF.

This clonotype was seen more than once but under ten times. The rearrangement uses TRBV6-4 and TRBJ2-1, with 11 bases that match TRBD2. This CDR3 is built from 16 residues. Losses at the gene ends were 5 bases for V and 3 bases for J; bases not matched to a gene: 6. The V gene's germline CDR1 is MRHNA and CDR2 SNTAGT. The CDR3 sequence: CASSKTSGADYNEQFF. In DNA form, the CDR3 reads TGTGCCAGCAGTAAGACTAGCGGGGCCGACTACAATGAGCAGTTCTTC.

The rearrangement joins TRBV11-2 to TRBJ2-7; D is possibly TRBD1 or TRBD2 (5 bases each). The CDR3 loop spans 14 amino acids. From germline, CDR1 is SGHAT and CDR2 FQNNGV. V was trimmed by 5 bases and J by 12 bases, leaving 23 bases between them. CDR3 region: CASSPSRDLTNLYF. CDR3 coding DNA: TGTGCCAGCAGCCCCTCTAGGGACCTAACCAATCTGTACTTC.

This clonotype was seen a handful of times. The V gene is TRBV2, the J gene TRBJ2-1, with D hard to call. This CDR3 region has 15 residues. Trimming left V 3 bases short and J 9 bases short, with 18 bases between. Germline CDR1 is SNHLY and CDR2 is FYNNEI. The CDR3 nucleotides are TGTGCCAGCAGTGAGAGGCGGCTCTCTATGGGTGAGCAGTTCTTC. Its protein product is CASSERRLSMGEQFF.

This chain joins TRBV7-8 and TRBJ2-2, with D unresolved. Germline V gives CDR1 SGHVS, CDR2 FQNEAQ. Trimming cost V 2 bases and J 4 bases, with 11 bases left between them. The CDR3 contains 15 residues. CDR3 bases: TGTGCCAGCAGCTTACAAAACACGGGCACCGGGGAGCTGTTTTTT. This sequence encodes CASSLQNTGTGELFF. The entire variable domain, with the rest obtained from reference TRBV7-8 and TRBJ2-2, is as follows: GAGVSQSPRYKVAKRGQDVALRCDPISGHVSLFWYQQALGQGPEFLTYFQNEAQLDKSGLPSDRFFAERPEGSVSTLKIQRTQQEDSAVYLCASSLQNTGTGELFFGEGSRLTVL.

Points on this clonotype: One end of the junction varies from germline; a read error may be responsible. The chain links TRBV12-3 or TRBV12-4 to TRBJ1-4; D perhaps matches TRBD1 (6 bases). The CDR3 runs to 17 residues. CDR3 nucleotide sequence: TGTGCCAGCAGTCCTTGGGCCCAAGGGGGAGGTTTGGAAAGACTGTTTTTT. It is translated as CASSPWAQGGGLERLFF.

V gene TRBV10-3 combines with J gene TRBJ2-7; D perhaps matches TRBD1 (6 bases). V was cut by 8 bases and J by 7 bases, with 21 bases left in between. CDR1 and CDR2 from the germline V gene are ENHRY and SYGVKD. This CDR3 region has 14 residues. Here the CDR3 DNA reads TGTGCCATCCGTCCCAGGGGCCTCACCGGGGAGCAGTACTTC. It encodes CAIRPRGLTGEQYF.

This clonotype was counted between two and nine times. The chain has TRBV20-1 and TRBJ2-3; possibly TRBD2 for D (6 bases). Looked up from germline, CDR1 is DFQATT and CDR2 is SNEGSKA (reference sequence). The CDR3 runs 16 residues. V lost 3 bases, J lost 5 bases, and 21 bases lay in between. Written as DNA, the CDR3 is TGCAGTGCTAGTCCCACCGGAGGGGTGTGGGGAGATACGCAGTATTTT. It encodes CSASPTGGVWGDTQYF.

The rearrangement joins TRBV4-1 to TRBJ2-3; 7 positions match TRBD2. Germline trimming cut 5 bases from V and 0 bases from J; bases unmatched to any gene: 11. Germline assignment: CDR1 MGHRA and CDR2 YSYEKL. CDR3 length: 17 residues. As DNA, the CDR3 is TGCGCCAGCAGCACCCTTGGGCGGGGGAGGAGCACAGATACGCAGTATTTT. Protein: CASSTLGRGRSTDTQYF.

This clonotype was seen only a few times. The rearrangement uses TRBV29-1 and TRBJ2-1; 9 bases are shared with TRBD1. The CDR3 totals 15 residues. Germline-derived CDR1 and CDR2 are SQVTM and ANQGSEA. With 0 bases clipped from V and 7 bases from J, the junction kept 7 bases outside the gene matches. CDR3 in DNA: TGCAGCGTTGAAGATCGGGACAGGGTTTGGAATGAGCAGTTCTTC. As protein: CSVEDRDRVWNEQFF.

The chain combines TRBV5-1 with TRBJ1-1, with D maybe TRBD1 (5 bases). Germline assignment: CDR1 SGHRS and CDR2 YFSETQ. With 4 bases removed from V and 0 bases from J, the gap between germline ends came to 7 bases. The CDR3 loop spans 13 amino acids. The CDR3, as DNA: TGCGCCAGCAGCCCGGACATGAACACTGAAGCTTTCTTT. Encoded protein: CASSPDMNTEAFF.

The chain is built from TRBV7-9 and TRBJ1-1; D call uncertain. The length of the CDR3 is 15 residues. Germline loops: CDR1 SEHNR, CDR2 FQNEAQ (reference sequence). Trimming took 5 bases from V and 1 from J, leaving 14 bases between them. CDR3 region: CASSVLSSENTEAFF. As DNA, the CDR3 is TGTGCCAGCAGCGTTCTTTCGTCAGAGAACACTGAAGCTTTCTTT.

This clonotype was found once. One end of the junction varies from germline; a read error may be responsible. V is TRBV5-1 and J is TRBJ1-4, with a tentative D call TRBD1 (6 bases). Germline loops: CDR1 SGHRS, CDR2 YFSETQ. The CDR3 consists of 16 residues. The CDR3 protein is CASSLTGPPTNENLFF. In nucleotides, the CDR3 is TGCGCCAGCAGCTTGACAGGGCCACCAACTAATGAAAATCTGTTTTTT.

The J gene is TRBJ1-2, the V gene TRBV20-1; unclear D gene. Germline CDR1 and CDR2: DFQATT and SNEGSKA (reference sequence). The V and J ends lost 0 bases and 2 bases respectively, with 13 bases between them. The CDR3 is 15 amino acids. This CDR3 is CSARDNIRANYGYTF. In DNA, the CDR3 is TGCAGTGCTAGAGATAACATCCGGGCAAACTATGGCTACACCTTC.

This clonotype appeared a few times. This chain uses TRBV10-3 with TRBJ2-2; D is unresolved. Per germline, CDR1 ENHRY and CDR2 SYGVKD. CDR3 length: 14 amino acids. V was shortened by 4 bases and J by 0 bases, with 6 bases between the two germline ends. The CDR3 loop is CAISGTANTGELFF. In DNA form, the CDR3 reads TGTGCCATCAGTGGGACGGCGAACACCGGGGAGCTGTTTTTT.

The J gene is TRBJ2-4, the V gene TRBV24-1; D is undetermined. Trimming shortened V by 3 bases and J by 1 base, and 9 bases separated the two germline ends. The V gene's germline CDR1 is KGHDR and CDR2 SFDVKD. This CDR3 spans 15 amino acids. The CDR3, as DNA: TGTGCCACCAGTGATGGATCCTTCGCCAAAAACATTCAGTACTTC. This sequence encodes CATSDGSFAKNIQYF.

The V and J genes are TRBV2 and TRBJ2-2, with D perhaps matching TRBD2 (6 bases). This CDR3 has 14 residues. The V end was cut by 7 bases, the J end by 1 base, with 10 bases between. Germline V gene sequence: CDR1 SNHLY, CDR2 FYNNEI. The chain's CDR3 is CASKGGVNTGELFF. The CDR3 DNA is TGTGCCAGCAAGGGCGGGGTGAACACCGGGGAGCTGTTTTTT.

The gene calls are TRBV6-2 or TRBV6-3 and TRBJ2-1; 12 nucleotides agree with TRBD2. Germline V lookup: CDR1 MNHEY, CDR2 SVGEGT. The V and J ends lost 2 bases and 9 bases, in that order; junction bases with no gene match: 5. The CDR3 has 15 amino acids. DNA for the CDR3: TGTGCCAGCAGTTACGCTAGCGGGGGGGTCGGTGAGCAGTTCTTC. Amino acid sequence: CASSYASGGVGEQFF.

This clonotype was detected a few times. The V and J genes are TRBV6-6 and TRBJ1-1; D possibly corresponds to TRBD1 (5 bases). The CDR3 length is 17 residues. Germline V CDR1 and CDR2: MNHNY, SVGAGI (reference sequence). V was shortened by 7 bases and J by 1 base, with 22 bases between the two germline ends. In DNA, the CDR3 is TGTGCCAGCATCCAAGCAATGAGCAGGGTGACGAACACTGAAGCTTTCTTT. This codes for CASIQAMSRVTNTEAFF.

This rearrangement joins TRBV6-6 to TRBJ2-1; D is possibly TRBD2 (5 bases). V was clipped by 8 bases and J by 5 bases, with 10 bases between them. Germline CDR1 reads MNHNY; CDR2 reads SVGAGI (reference sequence). The CDR3 is made up of 12 amino acids. CDR3 region: CASEGEHNEQFF. Written as DNA, the CDR3 is TGTGCCAGCGAGGGTGAGCACAATGAGCAGTTCTTC.

This clonotype was seen more than once but under ten times. The chain couples TRBV4-3 to TRBJ2-5, with a tentative D call TRBD2 (6 bases). This CDR3 has 17 residues. The germline CDR1 and CDR2 sequences are LGHNA and YSLEER. V shed 0 bases and J shed 4 bases, with 18 bases lying between them. CDR3 in amino acids: CASSQDWSSDLRETQYF. The CDR3 DNA reads as TGCGCCAGCAGCCAAGATTGGTCTAGCGATTTACGAGAGACCCAGTACTTC.

In DNA, the CDR3 is TGTGCCAGCAGGAGACAGGGGGGCGAAGCTTTCTTT. Protein: CASRRQGGEAFF. The chain uses TRBV7-9 and TRBJ1-1; 9 bases fit TRBD1. V shed 6 bases, J shed 8 bases, and the junction held 4 bases outside the gene matches. Per the germline V gene, CDR1 is SEHNR and CDR2 is FQNEAQ (reference sequence). The CDR3 is 12 residues long.

The genes are TRBV12-3 or TRBV12-4 and TRBJ1-4; tentatively, D is TRBD1 (5 bases). CDR3 length: 16 residues. The V and J ends lost 6 bases and 0 bases respectively, with 14 bases between them. The CDR3 region has the DNA TGTGCCAGCAGCCCATCGGGGGTGCCAACTAATGAAAAACTGTTTTTT. Its translation is CASSPSGVPTNEKLFF.

This clonotype has ten or more counts. The gene calls are TRBV7-9 and TRBJ1-5; D unresolved. The CDR3 loop spans 13 amino acids. Germline V CDR1 and CDR2: SEHNR, FQNEAQ (reference sequence). The DNA of the CDR3 is TGTGCTACAGAGGGATTTGGCAATCAGCCCCAGCATTTT. It codes for CATEGFGNQPQHF.